The clone carrying this T cell receptor beta chain was detected a few times. Its antigen is unknown. Trimming removed 2 bases at V and 6 bases at J, with 2 bases between. Germline-derived CDR1 and CDR2 are SGHAT and FQDESV (reference sequence). The CDR3 is 10 amino acids. The sample is drawn from a study of Graves' ophthalmopathy and Graves' hyperthyroidism. General study findings and limits: Separation of ophthalmopathy from stable hyperthyroidism was achieved by a 13-signature model, at approximately 90% sensitivity and under 82% specificity.

Amplified TCR beta CDR3 regions were obtained using RNA transcripts as template. Second-round multiplex PCR followed a first-round RT-PCR using HTBI primers. MiXCR, run by TCRdb on the multiplex PCR reads, gives a single entry per CDR3 protein. This repertoire shows roughly 700,000 distinct CDR3 sequences, roughly 40% found once; its top ten account for 44%. The sequenced sample consisted of peripheral blood. The chain recombines TRBV11-1 with TRBJ2-7; D is unresolved. The receptor's source is an adult man with Graves' ophthalmopathy. The CDR3 protein is CASSLTEQYF. DNA for the CDR3: TGTGCCAGCAGCTTAACCGAGCAGTACTTC.